This record concerns one TCR beta chain sequence. The antigen is not known. This sample stems from a study of vaccination and CD4 T cells after COVID-19. Turning to the study itself: The stimulus for the cells was overlapping spike peptides derived from SARS-CoV-2, HCoV-NL63, HCoV-OC43 and HCoV-229E.

The CDR3 is made up of 17 amino acids. V was clipped by 2 bases and J by 0 bases, with 15 bases between them. The V gene's germline CDR1 is MNHEY and CDR2 SMNVEV (reference sequence). General study results and limits: In convalescent patients, 304 of 307 vaccine-specific clones were mono-reactive for SARS-CoV-2 spike. Early post-infection timepoints were not included, and relatively few convalescent patients were studied.

Sequenced with the Oncomine TCR Beta short-read assay was DNA taken from cultured CD4+ T cells. Someone extracted genomic DNA from cultured CD4+ T cells. TCRdb ran MiXCR on the PCR reads and lists one entry per CDR3 protein. Altogether around 14,000 distinct CDR3 sequences are present, about 35% being singletons, with the ten largest covering about 35%. The treatment here: approximately 11-day PBMC culture with coronavirus spike peptide pools or control peptides (ViraFEST assay). This sequence originates from a human donor with COVID-19. The sequenced sample consisted of cultured CD4+ T cells from blood. The chain is built from TRBV27 and TRBJ2-3, with D possibly called TRBD1 or TRBD2 (6 bases each). CDR3 sequence (DNA): TGTGCCAGCAGTTTACGGGGGCGATCTTACAGCACAGATACGCAGTATTTT. It yields the protein CASSLRGRSYSTDTQYF.